This TCR beta chain was identified during a study of T-cell memory formation after mild COVID-19. TCRdb recomputed calls from the 5' RACE reads with MiXCR, one row per CDR3 protein. This sample yields 400,000 or so distinct CDR3 sequences, of which around 21% are seen a single time; approximately 13% belongs to the top ten. Comment on this clonotype: Its antigen is not identified.

Trimming cost V 1 base and J 4 bases, with 16 bases left between them. The CDR3 has 16 amino acids. Findings and caveats of the study: The study found balanced CD4/CD8 in clones contracting day 15 to 85 and a CD4+ lean in later expanders.

The chain combines TRBV12-3 or TRBV12-4 with TRBJ2-5; D is unclear. Material for sequencing was PBMCs or a T cell subset sorted from them (not recorded which). The receptor was derived from an adult woman who had mild COVID-19 (a few samples of this study predate the infection). Cell type and time point are not known. CDR3 DNA: TGTGCCAGCAGTTTAGGGTGGACGGCACTGGCAGAGACCCAGTACTTC. Translated, it gives CASSLGWTALAETQYF.